This T cell receptor beta chain stems from a study of vaccination and CD4 T cells after COVID-19. Study findings and constraints: Convalescent patients' median share of reactive clones seen only post-vaccination was 70% to 90%.

Treatment noted: approximately nine-day PBMC culture with coronavirus spike peptide pools or control peptides (ViraFEST assay). ViraFEST stimulated the growth of antigen-specific T cells using peptide pools and subsequently profiled their TCRs by sequencing. Oncomine TCR Beta short-read sequencing was applied to DNA from cultured CD4+ T cells. Genomic DNA was taken out of cultured CD4+ T cells by extraction. TCRdb reanalysed the PCR reads using MiXCR and keeps one entry per CDR3 protein. The table lists about 10,000 distinct CDR3 sequences, 43% of them singletons, with around 23% in the top ten. Between the trimmed V and J ends, which lost 4 bases and 1 base, there was a span of 9 bases. Germline-derived CDR1 and CDR2 are ENHRY and SYGVKD. The CDR3 totals 14 residues. Remarks on this clonotype: The antigen is not known.

The V gene is TRBV10-3, the J gene TRBJ2-3, with D perhaps being TRBD1 or TRBD2 (5 bases each). Material: CD4+ T cells from blood, cultured in vitro. This TCR derives from a human donor who had recovered from COVID-19. CDR3 sequence reads: CAISAGTRTDTQYF. The CDR3 DNA follows: TGTGCCATCAGTGCCGGGACCCGCACAGATACGCAGTATTTT.